The following is a T cell receptor (beta chain) sequence with its context. The antigen remains unidentified. For the second PCR, which ran for 7 to 11 cycles, a sample-barcoded 5' primer and a J-beta primer mix were used. Each sample provided no less than 3 million CDR3-containing paired-end reads. Each CDR3 protein is one row after TCRdb ran MiXCR on the 5' RACE reads. The sample consists of approximately 900,000 distinct CDR3 sequences, 25% to 35% of them appearing once. The entry originates in a study of blood T cells in healthy people across ages. Findings and caveats of the study: Older age went with lower TCR beta diversity per million T cells, in a roughly linear way.

Germline lookup yields CDR1 SGHTA and CDR2 FQGNSA. Trimming removed 5 bases at V and 8 bases at J, with 16 bases between. The CDR3 is 14 residues long. The same data also went into a second study, on T cells of mothers and their children. In that study: Related and unrelated pairs show similar thymic shaping of TCR recombination output.

The chain employs TRBV7-2 and TRBJ2-1; D is perhaps TRBD1 (5 bases). Sequenced: blood. This receptor was identified in a woman aged 40 to 49 in good health. This CDR3 reads CASSPGWFADEQFF. In DNA form, the CDR3 reads TGTGCCAGCAGCCCAGGGTGGTTTGCCGATGAGCAGTTCTTC.